Here is one T cell receptor (beta chain) with its context. Across roughly 25 US areas, participants ranged in age from 18 to 89 years. Cohorts were determined from participant-reported clinical history. This sample stems from a study of blood T cell repertoires in COVID-19. At the level of the study: The cDNA or gDNA used as material had been derived from T cells, B-cell-depleted T cells, or PBMCs.

Clones were read by immunoSEQ multiplex PCR, and TCRdb kept only the in-frame ones, dropping some. This sample has roughly 340,000 clones, with around 87% found just once. The germline V gene encodes CDR1 SGHTA and CDR2 FQGNSA. V lost 2 bases and J 0 bases, leaving 16 bases between the germline ends. This CDR3 spans 18 amino acids. The V and J genes are TRBV7-2 and TRBJ2-2, with D perhaps matching TRBD2 (6 bases). The sequencing input was PBMCs or T cells enriched from blood (not recorded which). The source is a man younger than 35 who had recovered from COVID-19. The CDR3 sequence: CASSLLLEGASNTGELFF. The CDR3 DNA follows: TGTGCCAGCAGCTTACTCTTGGAGGGCGCTTCGAACACCGGGGAGCTGTTTTTT. Together with reference TRBV7-2 and TRBJ2-2, the CDR3 gives the full variable domain: GAGVSQSPSNKVTEKGKDVELRCDPISGHTALYWYRQSLGQGLEFLIYFQGNSAPDKSGLPSDRFSAERTGGSVSTLTIQRTQQEDSAVYLCASSLLLEGASNTGELFFGEGSRLTVL.